The clone carrying this T cell receptor beta chain came up a few times. Antigen specificity is unknown. The CDR3 has 13 amino acids. Deletions cut 10 bases from V and 8 bases from J, with 18 bases between. Per the germline V gene, CDR1 is ENHRY and CDR2 is SYGVKD. This entry belongs to a study of response to subunit inactivated influenza vaccine. Study-wide points: Authors proposed each seasonal influenza vaccination draws in few new T cells.

MiXCR, applied by TCRdb to the RT-PCR reads, yields one record per CDR3 protein. The data show 540,000 or so distinct CDR3 sequences, with approximately 12% seen just once and approximately 14% held by the top ten. The chain couples TRBV10-3 to TRBJ2-1; tentative D call: TRBD1 (7 bases). The TCR sequence derives from a man aged 45 to 65 who received an inactivated influenza vaccine. The source was PBMCs from blood, collected around seven weeks after vaccination. In nucleotides, the CDR3 is TGTGCCACCAGACAGGGCGGGATGGATGAGCAGTTCTTC. It codes for CATRQGGMDEQFF.